This is a list of T cell receptor beta chains from one sample in a study of follicular helper T cells after annual influenza vaccination. Here immunoSEQ multiplex PCR was the method, and the copy in TCRdb shows in-frame clones only, minus some. Of approximately 10,000 clones detected, around four fifths appear once; the ten largest clones hold about 0.92%. This sample comprised CXCR5- memory CD4+ T cells sorted from blood, obtained 6 weeks after influenza vaccination. The receptors were sampled from an adult who received the influenza vaccine. The CDR3 runs from the conserved cysteine through the conserved F or W. The order of the fields is clone size, D gene, V gene, J gene, CDR3 protein. A D gene is named only where the DNA matches it firmly. Size tells how often a clone was seen (once, few, many) or the class of an expanded clone, and some rows leave it out.

.	TRBD1	TRBV29-1	TRBJ2-1	CSVMPGQGSNEQFF
.	.	TRBV7-2	TRBJ1-3	CASSRSRNSGNTIYF
.	TRBD1	TRBV7-2	TRBJ1-5	CASSLGGGVGNQPQHF
.	TRBD2	TRBV18	TRBJ2-1	CASSPPQREGWNEQFF
once	.	TRBV7-2	TRBJ2-7	CASSSAASGPYEQYF
.	TRBD1	TRBV6-5	TRBJ2-1	CASSTGQGFGNEQFF
.	.	TRBV5-1	TRBJ2-1	CASSPAQGRVMGAEQFF
.	TRBD2	TRBV7-9	TRBJ2-1	CASSPREWYEQFF
.	.	TRBV6-1	TRBJ1-1	CASSVGGGTEAFF
.	TRBD1	TRBV6-1	TRBJ2-7	CASNQDRTYEQYF
.	.	TRBV7-9	TRBJ1-1	CASTSDRRSNTEAFF
.	TRBD1	TRBV25-1	TRBJ2-7	CASSPPGQRYEQYF
.	.	TRBV28	TRBJ1-5	CASSLGARGNQPQHF
.	TRBD1	TRBV5-4	TRBJ1-1	CASSRTGLNTEAFF
once	.	TRBV7-6	TRBJ2-1	CASSLNYAGFNEQFF
.	.	TRBV27	TRBJ1-6	CASSSPLHF
.	TRBD2	TRBV30	TRBJ2-7	CAWSRPLPGLAGGYEQYF
.	.	TRBV6-5	TRBJ1-1	CASRRQPNTEAFF
.	.	TRBV5-6	TRBJ1-1	CASSLQARGAFF
.	TRBD2	TRBV5-6	TRBJ2-5	CASSWSLAGLQETQYF
.	.	TRBV7-9	TRBJ1-4	CASSLGQRNEKLFF
once	.	TRBV19	TRBJ1-5	CASSILNQPQHF
.	TRBD2	TRBV5-1	TRBJ2-4	CASSLELAGAFAKNIQYF
few	.	TRBV20-1	TRBJ2-5	CSVREETQYF
once	TRBD2	TRBV4-1	TRBJ2-1	CASSRRGTDNEQFF
.	.	TRBV18	TRBJ1-2	CASSHPDRANYGYTF